The TCR beta chain described here comes from a study of CD8 T cells in Susac syndrome. The V end was cut by 5 bases, the J end by 3 bases, with 11 bases between. CDR1 and CDR2 (germline): SEHNR, FQNEAQ (reference sequence). The CDR3 extends over 13 amino acids. With random hexamers, reverse transcription was performed on about 0.5 to 1 ug of RNA. Across 54 Vbeta and 13 Jbeta, immunoSEQ multiplex PCR amplified TCR beta CDR3. In TCRdb, the immunoSEQ multiplex PCR reads were re-called with MiXCR into one record per CDR3 protein. The data contain about 200,000 distinct CDR3 sequences, over 90% of them seen just once; the ten biggest clones take up 0.082%. CD8+ and CD4+ T cells from blood underwent TCR beta sequencing. Control patients had untreated stable or active relapsing-remitting multiple sclerosis by revised McDonald criteria. While CD8+ and CD4+ T cells were isolated negatively, TEMRA cells were enriched by FACS.

This TCR was sampled from a human donor with multiple sclerosis. The sequencing input was CD4+ T cells from PBMCs. V is TRBV7-9 and J is TRBJ2-7, with D perhaps matching TRBD1 or TRBD2 (5 bases each). The chain's CDR3 is CASSRDPFYEQYV. The CDR3 bases are TGTGCCAGCAGCCGGGACCCGTTCTACGAGCAGTACGTC.